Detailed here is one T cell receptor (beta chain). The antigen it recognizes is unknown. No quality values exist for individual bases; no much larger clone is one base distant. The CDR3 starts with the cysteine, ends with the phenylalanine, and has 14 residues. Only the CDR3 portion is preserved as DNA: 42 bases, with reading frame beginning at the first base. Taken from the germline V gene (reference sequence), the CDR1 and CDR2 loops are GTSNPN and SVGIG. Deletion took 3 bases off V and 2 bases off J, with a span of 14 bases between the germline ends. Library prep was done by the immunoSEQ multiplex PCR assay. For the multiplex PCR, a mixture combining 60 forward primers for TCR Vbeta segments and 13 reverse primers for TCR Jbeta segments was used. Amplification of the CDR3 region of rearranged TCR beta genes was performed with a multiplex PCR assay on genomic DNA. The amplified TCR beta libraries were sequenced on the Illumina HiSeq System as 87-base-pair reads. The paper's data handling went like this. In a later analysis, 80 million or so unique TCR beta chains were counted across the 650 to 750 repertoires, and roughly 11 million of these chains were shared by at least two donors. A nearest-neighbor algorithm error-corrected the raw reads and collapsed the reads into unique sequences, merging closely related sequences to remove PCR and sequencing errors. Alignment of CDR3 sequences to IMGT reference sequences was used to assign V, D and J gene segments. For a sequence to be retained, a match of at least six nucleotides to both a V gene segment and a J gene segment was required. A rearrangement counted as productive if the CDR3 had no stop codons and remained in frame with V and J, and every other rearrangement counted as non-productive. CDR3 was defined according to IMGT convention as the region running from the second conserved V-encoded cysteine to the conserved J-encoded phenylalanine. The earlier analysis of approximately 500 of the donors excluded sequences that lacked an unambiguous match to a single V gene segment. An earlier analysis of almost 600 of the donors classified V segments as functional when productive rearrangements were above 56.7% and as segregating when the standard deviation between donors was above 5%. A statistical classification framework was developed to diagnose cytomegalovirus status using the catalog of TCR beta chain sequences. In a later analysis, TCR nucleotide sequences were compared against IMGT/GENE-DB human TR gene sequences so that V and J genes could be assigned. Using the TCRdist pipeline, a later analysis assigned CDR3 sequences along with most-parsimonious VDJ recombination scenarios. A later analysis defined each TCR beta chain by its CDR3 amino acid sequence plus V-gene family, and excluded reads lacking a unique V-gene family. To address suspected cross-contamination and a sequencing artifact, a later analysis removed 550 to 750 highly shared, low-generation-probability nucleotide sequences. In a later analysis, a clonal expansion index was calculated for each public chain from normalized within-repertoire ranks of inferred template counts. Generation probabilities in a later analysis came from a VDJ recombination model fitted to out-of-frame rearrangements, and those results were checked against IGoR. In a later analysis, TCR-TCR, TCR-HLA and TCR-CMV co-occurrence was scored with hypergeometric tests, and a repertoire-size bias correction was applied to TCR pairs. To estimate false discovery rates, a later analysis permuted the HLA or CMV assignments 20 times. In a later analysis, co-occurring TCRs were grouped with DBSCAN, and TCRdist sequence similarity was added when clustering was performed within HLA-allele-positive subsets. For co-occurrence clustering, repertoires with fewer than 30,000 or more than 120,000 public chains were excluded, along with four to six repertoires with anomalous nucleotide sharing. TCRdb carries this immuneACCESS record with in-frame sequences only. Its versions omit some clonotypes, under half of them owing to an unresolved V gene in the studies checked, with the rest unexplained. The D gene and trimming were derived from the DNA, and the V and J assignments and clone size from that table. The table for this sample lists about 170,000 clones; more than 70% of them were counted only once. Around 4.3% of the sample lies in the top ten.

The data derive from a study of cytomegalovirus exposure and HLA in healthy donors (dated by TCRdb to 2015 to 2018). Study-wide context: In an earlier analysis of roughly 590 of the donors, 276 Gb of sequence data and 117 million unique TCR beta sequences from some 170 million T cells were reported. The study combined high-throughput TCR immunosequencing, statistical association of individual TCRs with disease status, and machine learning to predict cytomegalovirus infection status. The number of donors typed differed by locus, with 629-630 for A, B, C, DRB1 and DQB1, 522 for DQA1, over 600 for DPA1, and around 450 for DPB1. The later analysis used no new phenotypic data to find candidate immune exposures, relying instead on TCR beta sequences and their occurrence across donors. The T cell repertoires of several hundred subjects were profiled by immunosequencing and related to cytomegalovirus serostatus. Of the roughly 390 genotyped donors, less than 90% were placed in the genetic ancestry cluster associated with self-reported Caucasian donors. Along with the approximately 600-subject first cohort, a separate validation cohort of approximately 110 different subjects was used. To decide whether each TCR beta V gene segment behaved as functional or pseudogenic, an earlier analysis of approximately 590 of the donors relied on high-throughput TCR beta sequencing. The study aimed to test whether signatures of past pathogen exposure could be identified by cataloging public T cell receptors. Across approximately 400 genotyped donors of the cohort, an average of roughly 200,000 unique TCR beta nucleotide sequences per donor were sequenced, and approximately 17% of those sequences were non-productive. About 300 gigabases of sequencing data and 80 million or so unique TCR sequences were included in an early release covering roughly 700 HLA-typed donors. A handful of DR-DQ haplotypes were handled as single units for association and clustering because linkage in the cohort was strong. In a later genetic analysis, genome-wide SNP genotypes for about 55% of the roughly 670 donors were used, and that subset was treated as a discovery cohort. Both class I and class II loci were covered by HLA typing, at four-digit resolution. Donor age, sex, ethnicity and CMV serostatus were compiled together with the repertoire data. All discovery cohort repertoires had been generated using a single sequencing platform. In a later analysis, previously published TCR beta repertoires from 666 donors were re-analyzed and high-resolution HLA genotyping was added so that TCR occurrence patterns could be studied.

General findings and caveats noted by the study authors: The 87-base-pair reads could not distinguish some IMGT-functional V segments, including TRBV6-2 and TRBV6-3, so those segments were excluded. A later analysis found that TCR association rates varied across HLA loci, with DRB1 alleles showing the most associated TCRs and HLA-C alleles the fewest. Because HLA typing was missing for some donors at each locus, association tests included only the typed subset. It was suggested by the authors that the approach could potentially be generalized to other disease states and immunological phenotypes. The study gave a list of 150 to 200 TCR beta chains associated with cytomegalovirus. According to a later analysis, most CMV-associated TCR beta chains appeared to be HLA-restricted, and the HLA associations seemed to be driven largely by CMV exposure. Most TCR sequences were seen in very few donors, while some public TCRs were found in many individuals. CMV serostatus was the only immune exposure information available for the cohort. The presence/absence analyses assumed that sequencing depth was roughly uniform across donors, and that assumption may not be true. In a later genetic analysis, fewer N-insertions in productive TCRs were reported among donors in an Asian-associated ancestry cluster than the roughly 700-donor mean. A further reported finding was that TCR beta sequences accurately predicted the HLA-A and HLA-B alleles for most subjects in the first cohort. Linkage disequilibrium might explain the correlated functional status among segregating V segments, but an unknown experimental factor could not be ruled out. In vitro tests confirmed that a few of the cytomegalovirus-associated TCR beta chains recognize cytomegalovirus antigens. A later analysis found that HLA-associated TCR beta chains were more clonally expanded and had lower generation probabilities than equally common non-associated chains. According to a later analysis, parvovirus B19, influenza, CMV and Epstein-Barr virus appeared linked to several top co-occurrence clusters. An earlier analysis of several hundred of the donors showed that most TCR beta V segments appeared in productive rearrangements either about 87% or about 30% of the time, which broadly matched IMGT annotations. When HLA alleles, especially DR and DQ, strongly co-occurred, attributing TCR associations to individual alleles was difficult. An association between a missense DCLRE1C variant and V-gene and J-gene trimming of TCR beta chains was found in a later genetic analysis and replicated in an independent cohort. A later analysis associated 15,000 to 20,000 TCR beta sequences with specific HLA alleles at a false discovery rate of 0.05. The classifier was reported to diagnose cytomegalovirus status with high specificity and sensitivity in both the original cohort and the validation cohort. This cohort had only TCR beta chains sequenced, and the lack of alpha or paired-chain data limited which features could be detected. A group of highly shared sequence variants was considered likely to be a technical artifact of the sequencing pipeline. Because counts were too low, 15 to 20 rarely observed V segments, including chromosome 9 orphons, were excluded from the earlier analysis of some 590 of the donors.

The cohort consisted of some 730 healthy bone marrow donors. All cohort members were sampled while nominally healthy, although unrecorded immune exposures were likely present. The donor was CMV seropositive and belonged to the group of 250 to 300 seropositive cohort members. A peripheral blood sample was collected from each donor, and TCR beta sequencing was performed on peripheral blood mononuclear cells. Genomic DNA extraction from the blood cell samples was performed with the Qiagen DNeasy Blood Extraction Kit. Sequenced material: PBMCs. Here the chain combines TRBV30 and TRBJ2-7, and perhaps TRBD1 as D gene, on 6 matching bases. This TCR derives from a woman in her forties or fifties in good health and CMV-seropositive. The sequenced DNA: TGTGCCTGGAGGAAGGACAGTGGTACCTACGAGCAGTACTTC. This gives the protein CAWRKDSGTYEQYF.